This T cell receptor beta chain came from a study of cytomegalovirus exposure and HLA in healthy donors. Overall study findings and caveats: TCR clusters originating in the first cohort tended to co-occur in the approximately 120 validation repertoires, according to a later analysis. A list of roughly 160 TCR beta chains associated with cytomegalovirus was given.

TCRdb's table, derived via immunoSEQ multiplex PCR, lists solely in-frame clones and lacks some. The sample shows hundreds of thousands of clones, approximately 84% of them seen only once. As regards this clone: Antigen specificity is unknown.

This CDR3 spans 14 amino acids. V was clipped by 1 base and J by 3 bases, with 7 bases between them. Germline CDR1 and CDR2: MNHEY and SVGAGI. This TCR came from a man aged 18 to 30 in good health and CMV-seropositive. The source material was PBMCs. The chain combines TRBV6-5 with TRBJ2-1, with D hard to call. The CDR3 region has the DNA TGTGCCAGCAGTTACTTAGGGCTCTACAATGAGCAGTTCTTC. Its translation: CASSYLGLYNEQFF.